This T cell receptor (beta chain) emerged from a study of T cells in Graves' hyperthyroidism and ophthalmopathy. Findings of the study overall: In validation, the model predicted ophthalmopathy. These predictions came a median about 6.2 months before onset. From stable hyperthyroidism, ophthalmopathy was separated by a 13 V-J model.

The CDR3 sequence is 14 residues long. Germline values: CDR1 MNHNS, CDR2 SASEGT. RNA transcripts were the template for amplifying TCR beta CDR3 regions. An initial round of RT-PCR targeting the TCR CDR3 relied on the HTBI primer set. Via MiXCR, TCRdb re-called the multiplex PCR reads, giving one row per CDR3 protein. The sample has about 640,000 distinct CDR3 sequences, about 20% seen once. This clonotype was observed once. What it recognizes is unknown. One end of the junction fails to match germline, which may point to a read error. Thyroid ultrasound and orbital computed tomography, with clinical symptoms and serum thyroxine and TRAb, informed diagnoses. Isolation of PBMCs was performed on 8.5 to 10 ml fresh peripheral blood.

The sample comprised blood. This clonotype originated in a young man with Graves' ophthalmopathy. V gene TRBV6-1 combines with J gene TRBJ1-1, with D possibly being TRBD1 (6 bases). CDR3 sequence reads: CASSDLGGGTEDFF. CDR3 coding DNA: TGTGCCAGCAGTGATTTAGGGGGGGGCACTGAAGATTTCTTT.